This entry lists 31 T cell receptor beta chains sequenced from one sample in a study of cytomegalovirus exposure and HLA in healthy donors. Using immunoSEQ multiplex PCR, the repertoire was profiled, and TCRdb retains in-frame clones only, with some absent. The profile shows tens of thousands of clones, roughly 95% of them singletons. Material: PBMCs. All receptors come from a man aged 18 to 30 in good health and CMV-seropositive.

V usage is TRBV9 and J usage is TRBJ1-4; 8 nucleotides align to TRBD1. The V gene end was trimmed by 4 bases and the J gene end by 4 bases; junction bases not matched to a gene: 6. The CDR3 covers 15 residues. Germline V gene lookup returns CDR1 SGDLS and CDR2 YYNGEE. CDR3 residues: CASSLPTGGNEKLFF. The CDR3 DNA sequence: TGTGCCAGCAGCCTCCCCACAGGGGGTAATGAAAAACTGTTTTTT.

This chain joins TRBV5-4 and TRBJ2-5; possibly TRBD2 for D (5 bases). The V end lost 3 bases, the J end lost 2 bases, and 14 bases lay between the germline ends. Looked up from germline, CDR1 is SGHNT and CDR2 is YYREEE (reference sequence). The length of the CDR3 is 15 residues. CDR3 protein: CASSSRRTGQETQYF. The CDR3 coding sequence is TGTGCCAGCAGCTCCCGGAGGACGGGACAAGAGACCCAGTACTTC.

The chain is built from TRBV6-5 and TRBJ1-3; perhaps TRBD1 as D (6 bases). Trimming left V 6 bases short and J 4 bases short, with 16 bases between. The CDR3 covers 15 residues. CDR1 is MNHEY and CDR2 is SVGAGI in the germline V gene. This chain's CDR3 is CASRPRGAVGNTIYF. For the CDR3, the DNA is TGTGCCAGCAGGCCCCGGGGGGCGGTGGGAAACACCATATATTTT.

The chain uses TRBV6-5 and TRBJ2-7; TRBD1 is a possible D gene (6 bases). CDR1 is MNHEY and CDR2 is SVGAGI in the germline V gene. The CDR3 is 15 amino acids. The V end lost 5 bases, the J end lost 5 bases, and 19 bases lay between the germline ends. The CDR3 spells CASSTRQVLGNEQYF. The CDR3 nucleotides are TGTGCCAGCAGTACCCGACAGGTTCTGGGGAACGAGCAGTACTTC.

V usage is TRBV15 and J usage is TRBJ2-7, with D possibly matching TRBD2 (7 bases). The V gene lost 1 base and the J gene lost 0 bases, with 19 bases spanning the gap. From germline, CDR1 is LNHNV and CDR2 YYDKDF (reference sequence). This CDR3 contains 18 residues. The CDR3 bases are TGTGCCACCAGCAGAGTAATCTTCCGGGGGGCGACCTCCTACGAGCAGTACTTC. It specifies CATSRVIFRGATSYEQYF.

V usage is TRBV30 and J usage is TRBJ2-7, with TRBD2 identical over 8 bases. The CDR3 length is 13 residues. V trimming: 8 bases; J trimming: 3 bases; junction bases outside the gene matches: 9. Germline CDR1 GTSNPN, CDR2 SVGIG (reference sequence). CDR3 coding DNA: TGTGCCCGCTCAGCGGGAGTGAGCTACGAGCAGTACTTC. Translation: CARSAGVSYEQYF.

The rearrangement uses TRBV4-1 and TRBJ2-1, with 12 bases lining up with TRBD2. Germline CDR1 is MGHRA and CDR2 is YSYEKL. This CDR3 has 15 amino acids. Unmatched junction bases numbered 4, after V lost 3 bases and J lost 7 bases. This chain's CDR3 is CASSQSLAGGNEQFF. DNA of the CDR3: TGCGCCAGCAGCCAGAGTCTAGCGGGAGGGAATGAGCAGTTCTTC.

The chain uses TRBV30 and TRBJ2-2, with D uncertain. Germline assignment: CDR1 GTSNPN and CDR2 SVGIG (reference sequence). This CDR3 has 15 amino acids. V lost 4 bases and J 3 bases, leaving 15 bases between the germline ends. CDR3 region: CAWKRPGSDTGELFF. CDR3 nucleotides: TGTGCCTGGAAAAGACCAGGAAGTGACACCGGGGAGCTGTTTTTT.

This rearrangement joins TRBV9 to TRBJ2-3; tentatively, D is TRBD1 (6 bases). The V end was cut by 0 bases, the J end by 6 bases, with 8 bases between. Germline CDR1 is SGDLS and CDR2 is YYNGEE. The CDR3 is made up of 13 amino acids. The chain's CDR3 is CASSVDRADTQYF. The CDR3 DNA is TGTGCCAGCAGCGTAGACAGGGCGGATACGCAGTATTTT. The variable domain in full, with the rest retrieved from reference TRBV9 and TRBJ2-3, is DSGVTQTPKHLITATGQRVTLRCSPRSGDLSVYWYQQSLDQGLQFLIQYYNGEERAKGNILERFSAQQFPDLHSELNLSSLELGDSALYFCASSVDRADTQYFGPGTRLTVL.

CDR3 in DNA: TGTGCCAGCACCTTGACAGTTTCCTACGAGCAGTACTTC. This gives the protein CASTLTVSYEQYF. The rearrangement joins TRBV11-2 to TRBJ2-7; possibly TRBD1 for D (5 bases). Germline loops: CDR1 SGHAT, CDR2 FQNNGV. V shed 7 bases and J shed 1 base, with 11 bases lying between them. CDR3 length equals 13 residues.

In DNA form, the CDR3 reads TGTGCCAGCTCACCTACTCGGACAGGGAGCAATGAGCAGTTCTTC. Residues: CASSPTRTGSNEQFF. The chain has TRBV18 and TRBJ2-1, with 8 bases that match TRBD1. Losses at the gene ends were 3 bases for V and 6 bases for J; bases not matched to a gene: 7. This CDR3 has 15 residues. Germline-derived CDR1 and CDR2 are KGHSH and LQKENI.

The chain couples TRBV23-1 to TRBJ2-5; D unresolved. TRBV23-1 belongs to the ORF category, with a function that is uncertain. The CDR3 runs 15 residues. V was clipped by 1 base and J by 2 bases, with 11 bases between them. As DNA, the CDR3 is TGCGCCAGCAGTCAATGTGGTACAACACAAGAGACCCAGTACTTC. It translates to CASSQCGTTQETQYF.

For the CDR3, the DNA is TGTGCCAGCAGCTTAGCCCCCTCGCGGGCAGATACGCAGTATTTT. Protein product: CASSLAPSRADTQYF. J is TRBJ2-3 and V is TRBV11-1, with a possible D match to TRBD2 (5 bases). Between the trimmed V and J ends, which lost 0 bases and 4 bases, there was a span of 11 bases. CDR3 length: 15 amino acids. Germline V gives CDR1 SGHAT, CDR2 FQDESV (reference sequence).

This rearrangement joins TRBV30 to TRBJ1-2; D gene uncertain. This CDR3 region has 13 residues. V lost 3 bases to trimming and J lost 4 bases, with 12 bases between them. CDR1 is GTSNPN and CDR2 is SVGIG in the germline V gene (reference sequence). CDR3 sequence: CAWRALGGYGYTF. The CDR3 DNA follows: TGTGCCTGGAGGGCGCTGGGAGGCTATGGCTACACCTTC.

CDR3 protein: CASTGDSSYNEQFF. CDR3 sequence (DNA): TGTGCCAGTACTGGGGACAGCTCCTACAATGAGCAGTTCTTC. This chain connects TRBV19 to TRBJ2-1; 7 positions match TRBD1. The V gene's germline CDR1 is LNHDA and CDR2 SQIVND (reference sequence). CDR3 length equals 14 residues. J was trimmed by 0 bases and V by 7 bases; bases with no gene match: 3.

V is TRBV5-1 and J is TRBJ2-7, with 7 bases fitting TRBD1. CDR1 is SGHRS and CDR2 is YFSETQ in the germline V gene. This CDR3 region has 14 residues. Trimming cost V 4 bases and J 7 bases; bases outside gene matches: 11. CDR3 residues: CASSLGQRALEQYF. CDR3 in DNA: TGCGCCAGCAGCCTGGGACAGAGAGCCCTTGAGCAGTACTTC.

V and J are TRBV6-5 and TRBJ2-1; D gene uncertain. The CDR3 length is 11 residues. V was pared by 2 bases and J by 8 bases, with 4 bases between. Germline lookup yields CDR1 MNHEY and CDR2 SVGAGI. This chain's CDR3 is CASSYRDEQFF. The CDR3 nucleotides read TGTGCCAGCAGTTACCGGGATGAGCAGTTCTTC.

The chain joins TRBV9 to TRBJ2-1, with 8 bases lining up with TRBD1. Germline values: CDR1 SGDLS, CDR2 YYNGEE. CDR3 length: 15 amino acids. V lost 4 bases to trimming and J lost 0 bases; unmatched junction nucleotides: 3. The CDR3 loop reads CASSRGQDSYNEQFF. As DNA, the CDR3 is TGTGCCAGCAGCCGGGGACAGGACTCCTACAATGAGCAGTTCTTC.

The CDR3 bases are TGTGCCAGCAACCAGGCGGGGACGTCGGACGAGCAGTACTTC. Encoded protein: CASNQAGTSDEQYF. J is TRBJ2-7 and V is TRBV7-9; tentative D call: TRBD2 (6 bases). CDR3 length equals 14 residues. Per the germline V gene, CDR1 is SEHNR and CDR2 is FQNEAQ (reference sequence). The V end lost 7 bases, the J end lost 5 bases, and 18 bases lay between the germline ends.

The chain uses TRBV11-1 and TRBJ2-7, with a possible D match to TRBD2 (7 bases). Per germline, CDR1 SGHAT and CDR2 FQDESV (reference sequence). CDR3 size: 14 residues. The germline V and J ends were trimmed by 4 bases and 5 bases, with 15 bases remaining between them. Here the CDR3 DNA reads TGTGCCAGCAGCTCAAGATCGGGGGGCGACGAGCAGTACTTC. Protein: CASSSRSGGDEQYF.

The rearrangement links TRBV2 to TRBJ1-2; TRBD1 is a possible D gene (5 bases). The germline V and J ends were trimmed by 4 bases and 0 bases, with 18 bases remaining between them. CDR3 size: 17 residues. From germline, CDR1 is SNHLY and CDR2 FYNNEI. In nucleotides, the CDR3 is TGTGCCAGCAGTGCGACAGAAAAAGGTTGGCCTAACTATGGCTACACCTTC. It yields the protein CASSATEKGWPNYGYTF.

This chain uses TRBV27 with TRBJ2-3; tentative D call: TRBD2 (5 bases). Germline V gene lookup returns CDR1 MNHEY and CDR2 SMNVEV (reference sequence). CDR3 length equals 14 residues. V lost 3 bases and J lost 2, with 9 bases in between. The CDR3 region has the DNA TGTGCCAGCAGTTTGAGAGGGAACACAGATACGCAGTATTTT. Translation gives CASSLRGNTDTQYF.

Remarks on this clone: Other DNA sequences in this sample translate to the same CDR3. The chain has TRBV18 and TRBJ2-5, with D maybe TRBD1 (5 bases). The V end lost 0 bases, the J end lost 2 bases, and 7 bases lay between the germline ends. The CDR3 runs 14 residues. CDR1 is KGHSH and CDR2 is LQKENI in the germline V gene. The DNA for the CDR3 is TGTGCCAGCTCACCACCAGGGGTTCAAGAGACCCAGTACTTC. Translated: CASSPPGVQETQYF.

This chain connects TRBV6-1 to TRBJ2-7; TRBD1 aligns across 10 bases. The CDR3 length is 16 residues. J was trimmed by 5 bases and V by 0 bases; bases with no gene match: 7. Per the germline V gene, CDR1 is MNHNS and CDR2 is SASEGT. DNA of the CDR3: TGTGCCAGCAGTGAAGCCTCAGACAGGGGGCCTGACGAGCAGTACTTC. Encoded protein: CASSEASDRGPDEQYF.

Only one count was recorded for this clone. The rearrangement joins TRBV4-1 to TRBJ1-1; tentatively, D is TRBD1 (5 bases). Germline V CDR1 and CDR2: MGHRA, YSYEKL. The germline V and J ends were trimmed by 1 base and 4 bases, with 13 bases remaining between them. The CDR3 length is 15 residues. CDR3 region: CASSQGGGRGTEAFF. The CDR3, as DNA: TGCGCCAGCAGCCAAGGGGGGGGTAGAGGCACTGAAGCTTTCTTT.

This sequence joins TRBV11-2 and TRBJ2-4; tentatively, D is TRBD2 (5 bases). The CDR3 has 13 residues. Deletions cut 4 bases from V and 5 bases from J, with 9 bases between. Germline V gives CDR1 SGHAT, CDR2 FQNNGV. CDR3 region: CASSYRGENIQYF. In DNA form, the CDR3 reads TGTGCCAGCAGCTATCGGGGAGAAAACATTCAGTACTTC.

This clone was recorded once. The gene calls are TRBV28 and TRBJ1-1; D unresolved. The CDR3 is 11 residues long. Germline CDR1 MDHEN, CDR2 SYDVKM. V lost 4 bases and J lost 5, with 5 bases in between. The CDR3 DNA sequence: TGTGCCAGCAGTTCTTTTACTGAAGCTTTCTTT. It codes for CASSSFTEAFF.

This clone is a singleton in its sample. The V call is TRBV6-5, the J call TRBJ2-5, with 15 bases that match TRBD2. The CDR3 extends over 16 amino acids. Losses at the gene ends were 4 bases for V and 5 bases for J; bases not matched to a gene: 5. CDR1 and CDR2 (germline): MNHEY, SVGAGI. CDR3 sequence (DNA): TGTGCCAGCAGTTCCCCCGGACTAGCGGGAGGGGAGACCCAGTACTTC. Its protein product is CASSSPGLAGGETQYF.

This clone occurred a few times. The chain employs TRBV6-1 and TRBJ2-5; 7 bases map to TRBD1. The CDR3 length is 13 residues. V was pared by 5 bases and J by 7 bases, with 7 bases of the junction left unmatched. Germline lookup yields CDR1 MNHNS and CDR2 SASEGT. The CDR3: CASSPTGVGTQYF. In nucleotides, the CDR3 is TGTGCCAGCAGTCCTACAGGGGTAGGGACCCAGTACTTC.

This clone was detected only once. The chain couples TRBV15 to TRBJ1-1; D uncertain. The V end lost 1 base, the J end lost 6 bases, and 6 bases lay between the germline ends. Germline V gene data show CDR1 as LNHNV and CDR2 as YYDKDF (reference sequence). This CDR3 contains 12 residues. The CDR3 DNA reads TGTGCCACCAGCAGAGGCGGGCCTGAAGCTTTCTTT. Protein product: CATSRGGPEAFF.

The CDR3 bases are TGTGCCAGCAGTTTGGAAGGGGTCGGATTCTATGGCTACACCTTC. As protein: CASSLEGVGFYGYTF. The chain couples TRBV27 to TRBJ1-2, with a tentative D call TRBD1 (5 bases). Trimming shortened V by 3 bases and J by 4 bases, and 15 bases separated the two germline ends. CDR1 MNHEY and CDR2 SMNVEV come from the germline V gene (reference sequence). The CDR3 totals 15 residues.